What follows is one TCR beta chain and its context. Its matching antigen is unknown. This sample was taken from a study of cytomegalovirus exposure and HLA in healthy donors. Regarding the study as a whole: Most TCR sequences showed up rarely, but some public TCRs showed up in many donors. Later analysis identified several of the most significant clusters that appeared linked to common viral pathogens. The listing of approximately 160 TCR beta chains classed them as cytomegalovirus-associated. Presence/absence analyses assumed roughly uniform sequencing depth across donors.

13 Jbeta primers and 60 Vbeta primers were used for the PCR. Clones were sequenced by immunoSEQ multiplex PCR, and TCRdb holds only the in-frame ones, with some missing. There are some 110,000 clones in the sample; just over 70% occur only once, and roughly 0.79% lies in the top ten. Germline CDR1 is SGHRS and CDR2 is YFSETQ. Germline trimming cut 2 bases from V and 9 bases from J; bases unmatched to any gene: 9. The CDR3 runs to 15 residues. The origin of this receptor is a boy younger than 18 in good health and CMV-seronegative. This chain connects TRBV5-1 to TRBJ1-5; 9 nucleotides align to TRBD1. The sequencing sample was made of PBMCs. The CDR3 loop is CASSFRTGEGWPQHF. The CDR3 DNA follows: TGCGCCAGCAGCTTCCGGACAGGGGAAGGGTGGCCCCAGCATTTT.